This TCR beta chain derives from a study of blood T cell repertoires in COVID-19. Between the trimmed V and J ends, which lost 0 bases and 0 bases, there was a span of 17 bases. The germline gives CDR1 SGHRS, CDR2 YFSETQ. The CDR3 totals 18 residues. Methods used by the authors: Amplified reference gene primers provided the basis for estimating nucleated cell counts. Profiled with immunoSEQ multiplex PCR; TCRdb holds only in-frame clones, not every one. That table supplies the V and J calls and clone size; D and trimming were determined from the DNA. Of about 59,000 clones listed, around four fifths are singletons.

J is TRBJ2-3 and V is TRBV5-1, with D maybe TRBD2 (6 bases). This sequence was found in a woman between 50 and 59 years old with active or convalescent COVID-19. Sequencing used peripheral blood. The CDR3 here is CASSLEVWRDFSTDTQYF. DNA of the CDR3: TGCGCCAGCAGCTTGGAGGTTTGGCGGGATTTTAGCACAGATACGCAGTATTTT.